The 14 T cell receptor beta chains below come from one sample, sequenced in a study of blood T cell repertoires in COVID-19. The protocol was immunoSEQ multiplex PCR, while the TCRdb copy is restricted to in-frame clones and leaves out a portion. The table includes fewer than 300,000 clones, around 89% detected once. Source material: peripheral blood. The origin of the receptors is a man aged 60-69 years who had recovered from COVID-19.

To note about this clone: In the same sample, other DNA sequences code for this CDR3. The chain has TRBV18 and TRBJ2-5; D is unclear. The germline CDR1 and CDR2 sequences are KGHSH and LQKENI. The CDR3 runs to 14 residues. V was clipped by 2 bases and J by 3 bases, with 10 bases between them. The chain's CDR3 is CASSPSLAEETQYF. The CDR3 coding sequence is TGTGCCAGCTCACCAAGTCTGGCGGAAGAGACCCAGTACTTC.

The J gene is TRBJ2-3, the V gene TRBV6-5, with D perhaps TRBD1 (5 bases). The V gene lost 2 bases and the J gene lost 0 bases, with 6 bases spanning the gap. Germline V gene sequence: CDR1 MNHEY, CDR2 SVGAGI. The CDR3 is 14 amino acids. CDR3 nucleotides: TGTGCCAGCAGTTACGGGGCAAGCACAGATACGCAGTATTTT. It specifies CASSYGASTDTQYF.

This chain connects TRBV19 to TRBJ2-3; 8 bases agree with TRBD2. The J segment lost 4 bases and the V segment lost 5 bases, leaving 8 bases of the junction unmatched. Germline V gene data show CDR1 as LNHDA and CDR2 as SQIVND (reference sequence). There are 15 residues in the CDR3. CDR3: CASSQGAGAADTQYF. CDR3 DNA: TGTGCCAGTAGTCAGGGAGCGGGGGCCGCAGATACGCAGTATTTT.

This clone was counted between two and nine times. This chain joins TRBV7-2 and TRBJ1-5; D remains ambiguous. The CDR3 is 14 residues long. V lost 5 bases to trimming and J lost 2 bases, with 10 bases between them. Germline CDR1 reads SGHTA; CDR2 reads FQGNSA. CDR3 amino acids: CASSMGGGNQPQHF. In DNA, the CDR3 is TGTGCCAGCAGCATGGGCGGGGGCAATCAGCCCCAGCATTTT. The variable domain in full, with the rest retrieved from reference TRBV7-2 and TRBJ1-5, is GAGVSQSPSNKVTEKGKDVELRCDPISGHTALYWYRQSLGQGLEFLIYFQGNSAPDKSGLPSDRFSAERTGGSVSTLTIQRTQQEDSAVYLCASSMGGGNQPQHFGDGTRLSIL.

The chain has TRBV19 and TRBJ1-3, with 8 bases lining up with TRBD1. The CDR3 extends over 17 amino acids. Trimming took 9 bases from V and 0 from J; bases not matched to a gene: 13. Germline loops: CDR1 LNHDA, CDR2 SQIVND (reference sequence). CDR3 sequence: CASRTGKLASSGNTIYF. DNA for the CDR3: TGTGCCAGCCGGACAGGGAAACTGGCTAGCTCTGGAAACACCATATATTTT.

This clone showed up just once. The V call is TRBV27, the J call TRBJ2-1, with a tentative D call TRBD1 (5 bases). V shed 3 bases and J shed 2 bases, with 11 bases lying between them. Germline assignment: CDR1 MNHEY and CDR2 SMNVEV (reference sequence). The CDR3 sequence is 15 residues long. CDR3 sequence (DNA): TGTGCCAGCAGTTTGGTCCAGGGAACCTACAATGAGCAGTTCTTC. Amino acid sequence: CASSLVQGTYNEQFF.

This chain connects TRBV3-1 (or the pseudogene TRBV3-2) to TRBJ2-2, with unresolved D. CDR3 length equals 15 residues. Germline CDR1 and CDR2: LGHDT and YNNKEL (reference sequence). The V and J ends lost 0 bases and 4 bases respectively, with 9 bases between them. This CDR3 is CASSQDNGVTGELFF. CDR3 in DNA: TGTGCCAGCAGCCAAGATAATGGAGTCACCGGGGAGCTGTTTTTT.

The V gene is TRBV9, the J gene TRBJ1-1; weak D call: TRBD1 (6 bases). Trimming took off 4 bases at V and 5 bases at J, with 9 bases between the two ends. The germline V gene encodes CDR1 SGDLS and CDR2 YYNGEE. The CDR3 is made up of 12 amino acids. CDR3 nucleotides: TGTGCCAGCAGCCTCACAGGGACTGAAGCTTTCTTT. Translating gives CASSLTGTEAFF.

The chain has TRBV5-6 and TRBJ2-3, with 7 bases fitting TRBD1. This CDR3 has 16 residues. Losses at the gene ends were 4 bases for V and 2 bases for J; bases not matched to a gene: 10. Germline V gives CDR1 SGHDT, CDR2 YYEEEE. CDR3 protein: CASSDTGQPITDTQYF. The CDR3, as DNA: TGTGCCAGCAGCGACACGGGACAGCCGATCACAGATACGCAGTATTTT. The whole variable domain, filled in from reference TRBV5-6 and TRBJ2-3, reads DAGVTQSPTHLIKTRGQQVTLRCSPKSGHDTVSWYQQALGQGPQFIFQYYEEEERQRGNFPDRFSGHQFPNYSSELNVNALLLGDSALYLCASSDTGQPITDTQYFGPGTRLTVL.

V is TRBV6-6 and J is TRBJ1-5, with D perhaps matching TRBD1 (6 bases). Germline CDR1 is MNHNY and CDR2 is SVGAGI (reference sequence). V lost 6 bases and J 0 bases, leaving 15 bases between the germline ends. The length of the CDR3 is 16 residues. This chain's CDR3 is CASRPGTRNSNQPQHF. CDR3 nucleotides: TGTGCCAGCAGGCCCGGGACAAGAAATAGCAATCAGCCCCAGCATTTT.

The chain carries TRBV25-1 and TRBJ2-1; a possible D gene is TRBD1 (6 bases). With 1 base removed from V and 6 bases from J, the gap between germline ends came to 13 bases. The germline CDR1 and CDR2 sequences are MGHDK and SYGVNS. The CDR3 is made up of 15 amino acids. The CDR3 sequence: CASSESGAKINEQFF. The CDR3 DNA reads TGTGCCAGCAGTGAATCAGGGGCTAAAATCAATGAGCAGTTCTTC.

The V call is TRBV5-5, the J call TRBJ1-2, with a tentative D call TRBD1 (6 bases). The germline V gene has CDR1 SGHKS and CDR2 YYEKEE (reference sequence). This CDR3 region has 14 residues. Trimming cost V 4 bases and J 2 bases, with 12 bases left between them. The CDR3 sequence is CASSQKTGNYGYTF. As DNA, the CDR3 is TGTGCCAGCAGCCAAAAGACAGGCAACTATGGCTACACCTTC. Full variable domain (missing parts from reference TRBV5-5 and TRBJ1-2): DAGVTQSPTHLIKTRGQQVTLRCSPISGHKSVSWYQQVLGQGPQFIFQYYEKEERGRGNFPDRFSARQFPNYSSELNVNALLLGDSALYLCASSQKTGNYGYTFGSGTRLTVV.

The chain links TRBV18 to TRBJ2-5; 7 bases are shared with TRBD1. The CDR3 has 15 amino acids. CDR1 KGHSH and CDR2 LQKENI come from the germline V gene. V shed 5 bases and J 4 bases; nucleotides not matched to a gene: 10. This CDR3 is CASSVNDRVRETQYF. The CDR3 DNA follows: TGTGCCAGCTCAGTTAACGACAGGGTTCGAGAGACCCAGTACTTC.

This chain links TRBV13 with TRBJ2-3, with TRBD1 as a possible D gene (6 bases). This CDR3 contains 14 residues. Looked up from germline, CDR1 is PRHDT and CDR2 is FYEKMQ (reference sequence). V lost 7 bases to trimming and J lost 11 bases, with 22 bases between them. The CDR3 loop reads CASNTWTETMGQYF. CDR3 sequence (DNA): TGTGCCAGCAACACATGGACAGAGACAATGGGGCAGTATTTT.